This T cell receptor (beta chain) was obtained from a study of cytomegalovirus exposure and HLA in healthy donors. Overall study findings and caveats: A prior analysis recorded that most TCR beta V segments were productive about 87% or about 30% of the time. The study assumed roughly uniform donor sequencing depth for presence/absence analyses.

A word on this clone: Its antigen is not identified.

A multiplex PCR was run with 60 Vbeta primers and 13 Jbeta primers. The table came from immunoSEQ multiplex PCR; TCRdb's copy has only in-frame clones and leaves some out. This repertoire shows over 90,000 clones, more than 75% found once; its top ten account for under 13%. Germline loops: CDR1 SEHNR, CDR2 FQNEAQ (reference sequence). The CDR3 has 13 amino acids. The ends were cut back, 0 bases at V and 5 bases at J, with 5 bases in the middle. V usage is TRBV7-9 and J usage is TRBJ1-5; D gene uncertain. This sequence originates from a woman aged 18-29 years in good health and CMV-seropositive. Sequencing was done on a sample of PBMCs. CDR3 nucleotide sequence: TGTGCCAGCAGCTTAGCCGGGGATCAGCCCCAGCATTTT. Translating it yields CASSLAGDQPQHF. Full variable domain (rest looked up from reference TRBV7-9 and TRBJ1-5): DTGVSQNPRHKITKRGQNVTFRCDPISEHNRLYWYRQTLGQGPEFLTYFQNEAQLEKSRLLSDRFSAERPKGSFSTLEIQRTEQGDSAMYLCASSLAGDQPQHFGDGTRLSIL.